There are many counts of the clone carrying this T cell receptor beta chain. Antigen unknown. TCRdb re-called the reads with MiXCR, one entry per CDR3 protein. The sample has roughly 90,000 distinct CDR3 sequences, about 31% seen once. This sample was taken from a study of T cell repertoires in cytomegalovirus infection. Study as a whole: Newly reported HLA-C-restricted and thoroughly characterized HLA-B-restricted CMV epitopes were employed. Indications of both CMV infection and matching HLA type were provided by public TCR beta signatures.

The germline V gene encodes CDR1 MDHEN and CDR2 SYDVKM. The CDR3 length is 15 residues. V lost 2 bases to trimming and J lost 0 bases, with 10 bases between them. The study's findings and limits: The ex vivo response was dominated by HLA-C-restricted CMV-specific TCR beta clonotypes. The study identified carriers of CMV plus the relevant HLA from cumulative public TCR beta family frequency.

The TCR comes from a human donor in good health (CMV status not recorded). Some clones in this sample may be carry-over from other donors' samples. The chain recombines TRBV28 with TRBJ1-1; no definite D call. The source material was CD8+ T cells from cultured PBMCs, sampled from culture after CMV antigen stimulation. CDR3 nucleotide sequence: TGTGCCAGCAGTTTAGTACAGCTCATGAACACTGAAGCTTTCTTT. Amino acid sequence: CASSLVQLMNTEAFF.